Listed below are T cell receptor beta chains from one sample, sequenced in a study of blood T cell repertoires in COVID-19. Here immunoSEQ multiplex PCR was the method, and the copy in TCRdb shows in-frame clones only, minus some. The sample holds 180,000 or so clones, approximately 85% seen once. The sample consisted of peripheral blood. The receptor source for this set is a woman in her sixties with acute or convalescent COVID-19. Each CDR3 is given with its conserved first and last residue. D genes are given only for firm matches. Rows may omit the clone size; those that give it use once, few, many or a size class.

abundance: -; j_gene: TRBJ1-2; v_gene: TRBV2; d_gene: -; CDR3aa: CASSGAAAGIGSTF; CDR3nt: TGTGCCAGCAGTGGTGCCGCAGCAGGTATCGGAAGTACCTTC
abundance: -; j_gene: TRBJ2-3; v_gene: TRBV27; d_gene: -; CDR3aa: CASSPRVEDTDTQYF; CDR3nt: TGTGCCAGCAGTCCCCGGGTAGAAGACACAGATACGCAGTATTTT
abundance: -; j_gene: TRBJ2-7; v_gene: TRBV5-4; d_gene: -; CDR3aa: CASSASLPGSKQYF; CDR3nt: TGTGCCAGCAGCGCCAGCCTTCCAGGTTCGAAGCAGTACTTC
abundance: once; j_gene: TRBJ1-3; v_gene: TRBV2; d_gene: TRBD1; CDR3aa: CARKQRPGTGGEGANTIYF; CDR3nt: TGTGCCAGAAAGCAGCGCCCGGGGACAGGGGGCGAAGGAGCGAACACCATATATTTT
abundance: -; j_gene: TRBJ2-1; v_gene: TRBV19; d_gene: -; CDR3aa: CASTREGSRSYNEQFF; CDR3nt: TGTGCCAGTACTAGAGAGGGCTCCCGCTCCTACAATGAGCAGTTCTTC
abundance: -; j_gene: TRBJ2-7; v_gene: TRBV30; d_gene: TRBD2; CDR3aa: CAGGGRGSYEQYF; CDR3nt: TGTGCCGGGGGGGGAAGGGGCTCCTACGAGCAGTACTTC
abundance: -; j_gene: TRBJ1-1; v_gene: TRBV2; d_gene: -; CDR3aa: CASRNLGVSNTEAFF; CDR3nt: TGTGCCAGCAGGAATTTGGGAGTTTCGAACACTGAAGCTTTCTTT
abundance: -; j_gene: TRBJ1-5; v_gene: TRBV10-3; d_gene: -; CDR3aa: CAISDSRNQPQHF; CDR3nt: TGTGCCATCAGTGACAGTCGCAATCAGCCCCAGCATTTT
abundance: -; j_gene: TRBJ1-4; v_gene: TRBV9; d_gene: -; CDR3aa: CASSVSARDNEKLFF; CDR3nt: TGTGCCAGCAGCGTGAGCGCGAGGGATAATGAAAAACTGTTTTTT
abundance: -; j_gene: TRBJ1-1; v_gene: TRBV29-1; d_gene: -; CDR3aa: CSAGKGLPNTEAFF; CDR3nt: TGCAGCGCCGGAAAGGGACTGCCGAACACTGAAGCTTTCTTT
abundance: once; j_gene: TRBJ1-1; v_gene: TRBV5-6; d_gene: -; CDR3aa: CASQGYMNTEAFF; CDR3nt: TGTGCCAGCCAGGGGTACATGAACACTGAAGCTTTCTTT
abundance: -; j_gene: TRBJ2-5; v_gene: TRBV11-1; d_gene: -; CDR3aa: CASSPSSGQETQYF; CDR3nt: TGTGCCAGCAGCCCCTCTTCGGGGCAAGAGACCCAGTACTTC
abundance: -; j_gene: TRBJ1-1; v_gene: TRBV4-2; d_gene: -; CDR3aa: CASSLGGGWEDTEAFF; CDR3nt: TGTGCCAGCAGCCTCGGTGGAGGCTGGGAGGACACTGAAGCTTTCTTT
abundance: -; j_gene: TRBJ1-2; v_gene: TRBV19; d_gene: -; CDR3aa: CASSRTGYGYTF; CDR3nt: TGTGCCAGTAGTCGGACGGGGTATGGCTACACCTTC
abundance: -; j_gene: TRBJ2-3; v_gene: TRBV9; d_gene: -; CDR3aa: CASSVAVSAGADTQYF; CDR3nt: TGTGCCAGCAGCGTAGCGGTCTCAGCCGGGGCAGATACGCAGTATTTT
abundance: -; j_gene: TRBJ2-7; v_gene: TRBV7-6; d_gene: TRBD2; CDR3aa: CASSNVGLAGGGEQYF; CDR3nt: TGTGCCAGCAGCAATGTGGGACTAGCGGGAGGAGGCGAGCAGTACTTC
abundance: -; j_gene: TRBJ2-3; v_gene: TRBV29-1; d_gene: -; CDR3aa: CSVGPGHSTDTQYF; CDR3nt: TGCAGCGTGGGACCGGGACACTCCACAGATACGCAGTATTTT
abundance: -; j_gene: TRBJ1-5; v_gene: TRBV6-5; d_gene: TRBD1; CDR3aa: CASSRQGAPNQPQHF; CDR3nt: TGTGCCAGCAGTCGACAGGGGGCCCCCAATCAGCCCCAGCATTTT
abundance: -; j_gene: TRBJ1-5; v_gene: TRBV6-2/TRBV6-3; d_gene: TRBD1; CDR3aa: CASSHKTGLLNQPQHF; CDR3nt: TGTGCCAGCAGCCATAAGACAGGGTTATTGAATCAGCCCCAGCATTTT
abundance: few; j_gene: TRBJ1-3; v_gene: TRBV6-5; d_gene: TRBD1; CDR3aa: CASSYQIQGKGNTIYF; CDR3nt: TGTGCCAGCAGTTACCAGATACAGGGGAAAGGAAACACCATATATTTT
abundance: -; j_gene: TRBJ2-5; v_gene: TRBV2; d_gene: TRBD2; CDR3aa: CASSFRDYQETQYF; CDR3nt: TGTGCCAGCAGTTTCCGGGACTATCAAGAGACCCAGTACTTC
abundance: -; j_gene: TRBJ1-5; v_gene: TRBV19; d_gene: -; CDR3aa: CANGGRAVQPQHF; CDR3nt: TGTGCCAATGGGGGCAGGGCTGTTCAGCCCCAGCATTTT
abundance: -; j_gene: TRBJ1-1; v_gene: TRBV28; d_gene: TRBD1; CDR3aa: CASSPLFGTENTEAFF; CDR3nt: TGTGCCAGCAGTCCCCTTTTTGGGACAGAGAACACTGAAGCTTTCTTT
abundance: -; j_gene: TRBJ1-2; v_gene: TRBV30; d_gene: TRBD1; CDR3aa: CAWSVTGGTYGYTF; CDR3nt: TGTGCCTGGAGTGTAACAGGGGGGACCTATGGCTACACCTTC